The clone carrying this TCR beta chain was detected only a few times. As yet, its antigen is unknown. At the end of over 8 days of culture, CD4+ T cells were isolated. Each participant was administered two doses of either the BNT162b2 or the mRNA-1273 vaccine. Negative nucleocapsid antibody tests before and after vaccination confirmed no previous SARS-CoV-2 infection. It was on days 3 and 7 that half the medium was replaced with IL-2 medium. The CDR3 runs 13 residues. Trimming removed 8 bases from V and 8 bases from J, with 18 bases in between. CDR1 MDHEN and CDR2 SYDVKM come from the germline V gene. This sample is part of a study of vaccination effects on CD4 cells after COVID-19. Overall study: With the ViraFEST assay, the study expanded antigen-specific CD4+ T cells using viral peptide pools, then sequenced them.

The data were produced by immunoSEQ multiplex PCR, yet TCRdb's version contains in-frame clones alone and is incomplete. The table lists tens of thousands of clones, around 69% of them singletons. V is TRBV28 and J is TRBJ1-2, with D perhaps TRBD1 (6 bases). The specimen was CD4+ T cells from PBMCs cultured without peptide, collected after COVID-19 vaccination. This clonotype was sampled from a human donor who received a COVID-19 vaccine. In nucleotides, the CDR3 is TGTGCCAGCGAACTTGGGGGGGCGGAAGGCTACACCTTC. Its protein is CASELGGAEGYTF.